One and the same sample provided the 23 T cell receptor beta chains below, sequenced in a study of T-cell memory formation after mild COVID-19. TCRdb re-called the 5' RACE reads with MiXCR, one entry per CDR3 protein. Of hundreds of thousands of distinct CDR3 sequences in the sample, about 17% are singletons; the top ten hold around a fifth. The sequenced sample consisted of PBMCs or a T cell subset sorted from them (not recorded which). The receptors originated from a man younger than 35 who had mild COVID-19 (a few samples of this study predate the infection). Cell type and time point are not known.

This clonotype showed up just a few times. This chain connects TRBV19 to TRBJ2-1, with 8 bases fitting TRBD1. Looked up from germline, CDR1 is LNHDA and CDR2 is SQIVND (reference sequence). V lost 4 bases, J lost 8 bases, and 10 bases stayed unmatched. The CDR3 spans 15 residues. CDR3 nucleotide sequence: TGTGCCAGTAGTACGGACAGGGCGGGTCAAGATGAGCAGTTCTTC. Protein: CASSTDRAGQDEQFF.

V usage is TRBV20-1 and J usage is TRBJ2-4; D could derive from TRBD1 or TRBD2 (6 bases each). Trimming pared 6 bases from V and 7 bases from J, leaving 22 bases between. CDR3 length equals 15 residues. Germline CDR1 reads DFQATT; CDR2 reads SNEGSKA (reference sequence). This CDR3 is CSAKDSSGVGNIQYF. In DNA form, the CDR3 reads TGCAGTGCCAAGGACAGTTCGGGGGTTGGGAACATTCAGTACTTC.

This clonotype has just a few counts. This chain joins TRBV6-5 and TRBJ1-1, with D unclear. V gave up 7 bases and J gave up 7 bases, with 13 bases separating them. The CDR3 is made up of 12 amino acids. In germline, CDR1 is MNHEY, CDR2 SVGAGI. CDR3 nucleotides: TGTGCCAGCAAAAGAGGTGAGGATGAAGCTTTCTTT. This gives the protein CASKRGEDEAFF.

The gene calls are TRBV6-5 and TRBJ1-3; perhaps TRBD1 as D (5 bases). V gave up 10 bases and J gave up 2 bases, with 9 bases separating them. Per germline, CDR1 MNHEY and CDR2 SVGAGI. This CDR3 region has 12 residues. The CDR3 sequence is CATRGAGNTIYF. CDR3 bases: TGTGCCACGCGGGGGGCTGGAAACACCATATATTTT.

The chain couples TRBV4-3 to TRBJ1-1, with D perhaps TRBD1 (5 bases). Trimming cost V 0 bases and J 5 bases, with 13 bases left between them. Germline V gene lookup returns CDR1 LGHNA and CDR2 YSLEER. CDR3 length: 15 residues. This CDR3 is CASSQDQGSRTEAFF. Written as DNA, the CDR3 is TGCGCCAGCAGCCAAGATCAGGGCAGTCGGACTGAAGCTTTCTTT.

This chain's CDR3 is CASSVASSSPLHF. The CDR3 bases are TGTGCCAGCAGCGTAGCTTCTAGCTCACCCCTCCACTTT. The chain is built from TRBV9 and TRBJ1-6; no reliable D call. Germline loops: CDR1 SGDLS, CDR2 YYNGEE. The CDR3 sequence is 13 residues long. V lost 0 bases and J 10 bases, leaving 8 bases between the germline ends.

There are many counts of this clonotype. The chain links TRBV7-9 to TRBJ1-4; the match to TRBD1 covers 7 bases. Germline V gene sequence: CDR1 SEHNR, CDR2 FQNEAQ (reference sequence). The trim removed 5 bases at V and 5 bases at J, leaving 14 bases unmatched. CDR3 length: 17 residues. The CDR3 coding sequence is TGTGCCAGCAGCCGGACAGGAAGGTCCGCCTTAAATGAAAAACTGTTTTTT. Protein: CASSRTGRSALNEKLFF.

The CDR3 nucleotides are TGCAGTGCTATCCGGGGCAGGGTAGAATTGAACACTGAAGCTTTCTTT. This sequence encodes CSAIRGRVELNTEAFF. This chain connects TRBV20-1 to TRBJ1-1, with a possible D match to TRBD1 (5 bases). Trimming stripped 4 bases from V and 0 bases from J, with 18 bases between. CDR3 length: 16 residues. Germline V gene lookup returns CDR1 DFQATT and CDR2 SNEGSKA (reference sequence).

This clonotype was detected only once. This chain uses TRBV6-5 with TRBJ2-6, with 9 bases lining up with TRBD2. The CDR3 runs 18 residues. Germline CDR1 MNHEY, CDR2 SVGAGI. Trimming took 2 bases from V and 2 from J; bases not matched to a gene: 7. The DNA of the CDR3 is TGTGCCAGCAGTTACGCGGGGGGGCTCCGCGCTGGGGCCAACGTCCTGACTTTC. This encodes CASSYAGGLRAGANVLTF.

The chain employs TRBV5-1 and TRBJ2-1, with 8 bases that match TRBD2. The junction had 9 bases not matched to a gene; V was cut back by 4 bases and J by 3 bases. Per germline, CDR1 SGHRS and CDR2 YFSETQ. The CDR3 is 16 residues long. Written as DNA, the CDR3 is TGCGCCAGCAGCGATCTAGCGGGTGCTATCTACAATGAGCAGTTCTTC. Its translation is CASSDLAGAIYNEQFF.

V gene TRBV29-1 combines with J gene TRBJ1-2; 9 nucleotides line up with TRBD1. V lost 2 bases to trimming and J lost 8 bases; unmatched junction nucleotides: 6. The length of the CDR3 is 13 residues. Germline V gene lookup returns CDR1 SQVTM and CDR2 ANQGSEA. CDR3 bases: TGCAGCGTTGAAAGACAGGGGGTAGGCGGCTACACCTTC. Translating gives CSVERQGVGGYTF. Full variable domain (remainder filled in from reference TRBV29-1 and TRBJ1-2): SAVISQKPSRDICQRGTSLTIQCQVDSQVTMMFWYRQQPGQSLTLIATANQGSEATYESGFVIDKFPISRPNLTFSTLTVSNMSPEDSSIYLCSVERQGVGGYTFGSGTRLTVV.

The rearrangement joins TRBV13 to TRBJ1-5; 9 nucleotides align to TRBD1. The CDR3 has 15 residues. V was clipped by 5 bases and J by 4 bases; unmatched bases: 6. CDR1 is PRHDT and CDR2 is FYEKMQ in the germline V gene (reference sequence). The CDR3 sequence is CASSIQGAWNQPQHF. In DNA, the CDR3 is TGTGCCAGCAGCATACAGGGGGCGTGGAATCAGCCCCAGCATTTT.

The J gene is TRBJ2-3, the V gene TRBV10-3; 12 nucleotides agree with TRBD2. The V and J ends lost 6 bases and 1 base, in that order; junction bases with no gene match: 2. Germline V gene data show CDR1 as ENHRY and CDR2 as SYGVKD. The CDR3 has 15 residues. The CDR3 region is CAISRTSGGTDTQYF. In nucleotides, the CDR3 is TGTGCCATCAGCCGGACTAGCGGGGGCACAGATACGCAGTATTTT.

The CDR3 region is CASSRGQSYEQYV. In DNA, the CDR3 is TGTGCCAGCAGTAGGGGACAGAGCTACGAGCAGTACGTC. V gene TRBV6-5 combines with J gene TRBJ2-7, with 7 bases that match TRBD1. From germline, CDR1 is MNHEY and CDR2 SVGAGI. J was trimmed by 3 bases and V by 5 bases; bases with no gene match: 4. The CDR3 sequence is 13 residues long.

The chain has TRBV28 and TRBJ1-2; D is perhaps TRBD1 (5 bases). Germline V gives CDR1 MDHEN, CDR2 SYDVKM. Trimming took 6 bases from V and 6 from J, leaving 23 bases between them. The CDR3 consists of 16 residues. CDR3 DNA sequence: TGTGCCAGCAGGGGGGGTTTAATGGAAAATGACGATGGCTACACCTTC. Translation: CASRGGLMENDDGYTF.

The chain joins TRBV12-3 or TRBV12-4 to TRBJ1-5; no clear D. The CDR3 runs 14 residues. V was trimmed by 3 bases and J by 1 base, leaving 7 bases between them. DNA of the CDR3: TGTGCCAGCAGTTTGAACCCGAGCAATCAGCCCCAGCATTTT. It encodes CASSLNPSNQPQHF.

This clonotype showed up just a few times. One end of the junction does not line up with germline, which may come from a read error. The CDR3 loop is CASSYDRGANTEALF. The CDR3 coding sequence is TGTGCCAGCAGTTACGACAGGGGGGCGAACACTGAAGCTTTATTT. The rearrangement links TRBV6-5 to TRBJ1-1, with 9 bases that match TRBD1. The CDR3 consists of 15 residues. Germline CDR1 and CDR2: MNHEY and SVGAGI.

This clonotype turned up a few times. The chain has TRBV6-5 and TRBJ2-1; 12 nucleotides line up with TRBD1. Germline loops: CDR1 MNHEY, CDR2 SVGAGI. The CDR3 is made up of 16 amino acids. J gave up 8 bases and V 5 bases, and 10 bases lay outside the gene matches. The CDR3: CASSAPGTGGNYEQFF. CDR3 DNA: TGTGCCAGCAGTGCCCCCGGGACAGGGGGCAACTATGAGCAGTTCTTC.

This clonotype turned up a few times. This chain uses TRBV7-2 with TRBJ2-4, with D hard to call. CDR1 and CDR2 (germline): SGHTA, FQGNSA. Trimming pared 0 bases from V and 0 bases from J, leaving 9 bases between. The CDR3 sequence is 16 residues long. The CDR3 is CASSLAPSLAKNIQYF. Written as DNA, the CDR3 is TGTGCCAGCAGCTTAGCACCCAGCTTAGCCAAAAACATTCAGTACTTC.

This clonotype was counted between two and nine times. CDR3 amino acids: CASSRQGRETTNEKLFF. Written as DNA, the CDR3 is TGTGCCAGCAGCCGTCAGGGAAGAGAGACAACTAATGAAAAACTGTTTTTT. The gene calls are TRBV7-8 and TRBJ1-4; D possibly corresponds to TRBD1 (5 bases). V was clipped by 5 bases and J by 0 bases, with 16 bases between them. The length of the CDR3 is 17 residues. The germline V gene has CDR1 SGHVS and CDR2 FQNEAQ.

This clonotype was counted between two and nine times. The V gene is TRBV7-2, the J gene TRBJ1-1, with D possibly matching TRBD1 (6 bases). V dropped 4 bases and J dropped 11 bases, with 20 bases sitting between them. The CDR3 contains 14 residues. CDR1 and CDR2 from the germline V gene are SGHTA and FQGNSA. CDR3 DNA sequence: TGTGCCAGCAGCTGGACCACAGGGAGTGGACTGGCTTTCTTT. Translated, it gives CASSWTTGSGLAFF.

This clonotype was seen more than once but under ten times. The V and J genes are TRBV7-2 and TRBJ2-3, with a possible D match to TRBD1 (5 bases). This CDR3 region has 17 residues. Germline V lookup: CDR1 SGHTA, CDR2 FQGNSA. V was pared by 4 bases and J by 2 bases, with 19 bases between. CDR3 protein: CASSSSWGSGYTDTQYF. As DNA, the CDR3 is TGTGCCAGCAGCTCTTCGTGGGGCTCAGGGTACACAGATACGCAGTATTTT.

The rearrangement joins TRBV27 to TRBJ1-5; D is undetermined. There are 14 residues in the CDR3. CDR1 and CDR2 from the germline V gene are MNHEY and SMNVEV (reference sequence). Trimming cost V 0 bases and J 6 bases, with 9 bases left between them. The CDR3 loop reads CASSLSGFGQPQHF. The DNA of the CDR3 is TGTGCCAGCAGTTTATCAGGGTTCGGTCAGCCCCAGCATTTT.